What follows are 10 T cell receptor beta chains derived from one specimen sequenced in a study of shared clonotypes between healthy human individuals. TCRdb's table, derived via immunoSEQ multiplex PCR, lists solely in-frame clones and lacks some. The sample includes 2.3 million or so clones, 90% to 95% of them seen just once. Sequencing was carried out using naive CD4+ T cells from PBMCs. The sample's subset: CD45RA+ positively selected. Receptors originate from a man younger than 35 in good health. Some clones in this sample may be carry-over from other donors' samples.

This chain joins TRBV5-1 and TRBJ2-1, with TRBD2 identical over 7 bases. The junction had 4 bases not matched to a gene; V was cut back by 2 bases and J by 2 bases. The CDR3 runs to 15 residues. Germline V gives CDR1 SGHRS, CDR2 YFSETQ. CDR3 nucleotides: TGCGCCAGCAGCTTAGGGAGGGTGGCCTACAATGAGCAGTTCTTC. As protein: CASSLGRVAYNEQFF.

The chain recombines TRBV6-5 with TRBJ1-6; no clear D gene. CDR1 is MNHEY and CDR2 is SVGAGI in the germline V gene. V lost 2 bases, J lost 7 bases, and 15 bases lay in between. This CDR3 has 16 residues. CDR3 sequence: CASSYTAGVGNSPLHF. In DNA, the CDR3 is TGTGCCAGCAGTTACACGGCTGGGGTCGGGAATTCACCCCTCCACTTT.

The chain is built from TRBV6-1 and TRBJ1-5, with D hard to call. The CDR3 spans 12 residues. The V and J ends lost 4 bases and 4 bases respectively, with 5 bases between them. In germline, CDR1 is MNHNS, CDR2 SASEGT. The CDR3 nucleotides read TGTGCCAGCAGTGGTACAAATCAGCCCCAGCATTTT. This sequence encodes CASSGTNQPQHF.

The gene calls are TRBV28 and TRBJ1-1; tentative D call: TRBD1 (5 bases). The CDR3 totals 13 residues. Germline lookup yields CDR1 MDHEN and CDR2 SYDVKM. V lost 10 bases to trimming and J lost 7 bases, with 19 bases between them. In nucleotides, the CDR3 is TGTGCCACCACCCTCCCCGGGGGGATTGAAGCTTTCTTT. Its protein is CATTLPGGIEAFF.

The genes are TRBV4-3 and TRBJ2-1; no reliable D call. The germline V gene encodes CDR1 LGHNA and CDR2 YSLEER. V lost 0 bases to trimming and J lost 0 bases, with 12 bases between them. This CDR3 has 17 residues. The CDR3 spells CASSQDHQLSSYNEQFF. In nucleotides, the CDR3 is TGCGCCAGCAGCCAAGATCACCAGCTTAGCTCCTACAATGAGCAGTTCTTC.

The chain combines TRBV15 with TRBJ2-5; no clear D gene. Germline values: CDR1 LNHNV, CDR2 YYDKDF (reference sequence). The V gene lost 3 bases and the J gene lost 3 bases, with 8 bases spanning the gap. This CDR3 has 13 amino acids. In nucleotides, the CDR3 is TGTGCCACCAGCAGGGAAAGGAAAGAGACCCAGTACTTC. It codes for CATSRERKETQYF.

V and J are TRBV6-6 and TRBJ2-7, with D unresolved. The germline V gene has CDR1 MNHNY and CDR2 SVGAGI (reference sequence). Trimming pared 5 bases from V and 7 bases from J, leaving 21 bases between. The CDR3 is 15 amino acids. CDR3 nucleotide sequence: TGTGCCAGCAGTCACGCGGCCACTGAGAATAGGGAGCAGTACTTC. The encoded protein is CASSHAATENREQYF.

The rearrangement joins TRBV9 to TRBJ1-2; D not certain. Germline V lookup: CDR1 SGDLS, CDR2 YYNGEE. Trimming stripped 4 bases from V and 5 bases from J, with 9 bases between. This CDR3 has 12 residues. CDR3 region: CASSPTEYGYTF. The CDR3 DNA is TGTGCCAGCAGCCCTACAGAATATGGCTACACCTTC.

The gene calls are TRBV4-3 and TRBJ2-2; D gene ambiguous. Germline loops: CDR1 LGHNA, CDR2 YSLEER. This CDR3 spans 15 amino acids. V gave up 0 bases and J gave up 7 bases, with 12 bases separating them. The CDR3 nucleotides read TGCGCCAGCAGCCAAGAAGGTCTCGCCATCGGGGAGCTGTTTTTT. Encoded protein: CASSQEGLAIGELFF.

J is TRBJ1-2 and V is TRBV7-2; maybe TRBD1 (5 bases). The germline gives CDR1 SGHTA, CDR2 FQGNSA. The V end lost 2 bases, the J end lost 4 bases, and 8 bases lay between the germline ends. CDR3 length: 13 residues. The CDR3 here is CASSLWGVYGYTF. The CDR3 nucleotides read TGTGCCAGCAGCTTATGGGGGGTCTATGGCTACACCTTC.